This is a list of T cell receptor beta chains from one sample in a study of OX40 agonist ivuxolimab in advanced cancers. Data came from immunoSEQ multiplex PCR; TCRdb stores just in-frame clones and leaves some out. Of 30,000 to 40,000 clones in the sample, 80% to 90% were seen once. The specimen was CD4+ or CD8+ T cells sorted from blood, collected in a trial of the OX40 agonist ivuxolimab. These receptors originate from an adult with an advanced solid tumor such as melanoma, head and neck, liver or kidney cancer. Each CDR3 is given with its conserved first and last residue. A D gene is named only where the DNA matches it firmly. The listing skips clone size in some rows; elsewhere it reads once, few, many or a size class.

few	TRBV7-9	TRBD1	TRBJ1-2	CASSLGEDRFSGYTF	TGTGCCAGCAGCTTAGGAGAGGACAGGTTTTCTGGCTACACCTTC
.	TRBV13	TRBD1	TRBJ1-1	CASSVRGRNTEAFF	TGTGCCAGCAGCGTCAGGGGGCGGAACACTGAAGCTTTCTTT
once	TRBV6-5	.	TRBJ1-4	CASQGNDEKLFF	TGTGCCAGCCAGGGCAATGATGAAAAACTGTTTTTT
.	TRBV5-1	.	TRBJ1-6	CASSLVGGWDSPLHF	TGCGCCAGCAGCTTGGTGGGGGGATGGGATTCACCCCTCCACTTT
.	TRBV12-5	.	TRBJ2-5	CASAPWVAGTQYF	TGTGCTAGTGCCCCATGGGTAGCCGGGACCCAGTACTTC
.	TRBV10-3	.	TRBJ2-5	CAISEPMTGGETQYF	TGTGCCATCAGTGAGCCAATGACAGGTGGGGAGACCCAGTACTTC
.	TRBV28	.	TRBJ1-2	CASGTGSYGYTF	TGTGCCAGCGGTACAGGGTCCTATGGCTACACCTTC
.	TRBV6-6	.	TRBJ1-1	CASSYLPGNTEAFF	TGTGCCAGCAGTTACCTCCCCGGGAACACTGAAGCTTTCTTT
.	TRBV5-4	.	TRBJ2-4	CASSPPGMSKNIQYF	TGTGCCAGCAGCCCTCCAGGGATGTCCAAAAACATTCAGTACTTC
.	TRBV2	TRBD1	TRBJ1-5	CATRQGRNQPQHF	TGTGCTACCCGACAGGGGCGTAATCAGCCCCAGCATTTT
.	TRBV9	.	TRBJ2-1	CASSLTSGGWDEQFF	TGTGCCAGCAGCTTGACTAGTGGGGGGTGGGATGAGCAGTTCTTC
.	TRBV12-5	.	TRBJ2-5	CASGLTGGETQYF	TGTGCTAGTGGTTTGACGGGCGGGGAGACCCAGTACTTC
.	TRBV7-9	.	TRBJ1-2	CASSLGVRVGYTF	TGTGCCAGCAGCTTAGGAGTAAGGGTTGGCTACACCTTC
.	TRBV9	TRBD1	TRBJ2-7	CASSADRGRREQYF	TGTGCCAGCAGCGCCGACAGGGGGCGGCGGGAGCAGTACTTC
.	TRBV11-1	.	TRBJ1-4	CASSPHVGEKLFF	TGTGCCAGCAGCCCCCACGTAGGGGAAAAACTGTTTTTT
.	TRBV18	.	TRBJ1-5	CASSPLHNQPQHF	TGTGCCAGCTCACCCCTACATAATCAGCCCCAGCATTTT
once	TRBV29-1	.	TRBJ2-3	CSVELSAGDTQYF	TGCAGCGTTGAGCTGTCAGCCGGAGATACGCAGTATTTT
.	TRBV6-1	TRBD1	TRBJ2-1	CASSENPGGAYNEQFF	TGTGCCAGCAGTGAAAACCCAGGGGGCGCCTACAATGAGCAGTTCTTC
.	TRBV7-8	TRBD1	TRBJ1-3	CASSPRTGENTIYF	TGTGCCAGCAGCCCTCGGACAGGCGAGAACACCATATATTTT
.	TRBV7-3	TRBD1	TRBJ1-1	CASRQQTGSEAFF	TGTGCCAGCAGACAACAGACAGGGAGTGAAGCTTTCTTT
.	TRBV18	.	TRBJ2-1	CASSRELGPEQFF	TGTGCCAGCTCCAGGGAGTTAGGGCCCGAGCAGTTCTTC
.	TRBV7-8	.	TRBJ2-7	CASSLRRWPPYEQYF	TGTGCCAGCAGCTTAAGAAGATGGCCGCCTTACGAGCAGTACTTC
.	TRBV10-3	.	TRBJ1-1	CAISGAPLSEAFF	TGTGCCATCAGTGGGGCCCCCCTCTCTGAAGCTTTCTTT
.	TRBV19	.	TRBJ1-5	CASSIAGNQPQHF	TGTGCCAGTAGTATAGCAGGGAATCAGCCCCAGCATTTT
.	TRBV27	.	TRBJ1-2	CASSLWQDYGYTF	TGTGCCAGCAGTTTATGGCAGGACTATGGCTACACCTTC
.	TRBV4-1	TRBD1	TRBJ1-1	CASSQVRQGGKSASAFF	TGCGCCAGCAGCCAGGTTAGACAGGGGGGAAAGTCCGCCTCGGCTTTCTTT
.	TRBV5-1	.	TRBJ1-1	CASSLDPFQGTEAFF	TGCGCCAGCAGCTTGGATCCCTTCCAGGGCACTGAAGCTTTCTTT
.	TRBV5-1	.	TRBJ1-2	CASSRFTQADGYTF	TGCGCCAGCAGCCGATTTACACAGGCAGATGGCTACACCTTC
.	TRBV14	.	TRBJ2-7	CASARGISYEQYF	TGTGCCAGCGCCCGTGGCATCTCCTACGAGCAGTACTTC
.	TRBV7-9	TRBD2	TRBJ2-7	CASAPPGSGGDSSYEQYF	TGTGCCAGCGCTCCCCCCGGCAGTGGGGGGGATAGCTCCTACGAGCAGTACTTC
.	TRBV6-1	TRBD1	TRBJ1-1	CASSPQGTGGLEAFF	TGTGCCAGCAGTCCCCAAGGGACAGGGGGTCTTGAAGCTTTCTTT
.	TRBV4-1	TRBD1	TRBJ1-1	CASSPQGASGEAFF	TGCGCCAGCAGCCCTCAGGGGGCAAGTGGTGAAGCTTTCTTT
.	TRBV9	.	TRBJ1-2	CASSVATASSPSGYTF	TGTGCCAGCAGCGTAGCTACGGCCTCCTCTCCCTCTGGCTACACCTTC
.	TRBV6-5	.	TRBJ2-3	CASSSEGTDTQYF	TGTGCCAGCAGTTCCGAGGGCACAGATACGCAGTATTTT
.	TRBV28	TRBD2	TRBJ2-5	CASIPSLAGGPRETQYF	TGTGCCAGCATTCCGAGCCTAGCGGGGGGGCCACGTGAGACCCAGTACTTC
.	TRBV28	.	TRBJ1-4	CASSARTGWGEKLFF	TGTGCCAGCAGTGCGAGAACAGGGTGGGGGGAAAAACTGTTTTTT
.	TRBV7-8	TRBD2	TRBJ2-7	CASETTGGEQYF	TGTGCCAGCGAAACGACGGGAGGGGAGCAGTACTTC
.	TRBV5-4	TRBD1	TRBJ1-2	CASSLDRGFTNYGYTF	TGTGCCAGCAGCCTGGACAGGGGGTTTACTAACTATGGCTACACCTTC
.	TRBV6-1	.	TRBJ2-3	CASSEALSSRGLIPDRTDTQYF	TGTGCCAGCAGTGAAGCTTTAAGCTCGCGGGGATTGATCCCGGATCGCACAGATACGCAGTATTTT
once	TRBV6-5	.	TRBJ2-1	CASSPQDGAQFF	TGTGCCAGCAGCCCTCAAGATGGGGCGCAGTTCTTC
.	TRBV6-6	.	TRBJ1-1	CASSYSGRDTEAFF	TGTGCCAGCAGTTACTCGGGGCGAGACACTGAAGCTTTCTTT
.	TRBV7-9	.	TRBJ1-1	CASSLTGNTEAFF	TGTGCCAGCAGCTTGACAGGGAACACTGAAGCTTTCTTT
.	TRBV20-1	.	TRBJ2-5	CSAREETQYF	TGCAGTGCTAGAGAGGAGACCCAGTACTTC
once	TRBV6-6	TRBD1	TRBJ1-5	CASSRPGQGNQPQHF	TGTGCCAGCAGTCGCCCGGGACAGGGGAATCAGCCCCAGCATTTT
.	TRBV7-6	.	TRBJ2-5	CASSSHTQETQYF	TGTGCCAGCAGCTCGCATACTCAAGAGACCCAGTACTTC
.	TRBV6-5	.	TRBJ1-5	CASSYSSWGINQPQHF	TGTGCCAGCAGTTACTCGTCGTGGGGAATCAATCAGCCCCAGCATTTT
once	TRBV18	TRBD1	TRBJ1-2	CASSPTEDRSWGYTF	TGTGCCAGCTCACCGACAGAGGACAGGTCGTGGGGCTACACCTTC
.	TRBV5-1	TRBD2	TRBJ2-5	CASSSGGANVQETQYF	TGCGCCAGCAGCTCCGGGGGGGCCAACGTCCAAGAGACCCAGTACTTC
.	TRBV7-8	TRBD1	TRBJ1-1	CASSPRAGGRIDTEAFF	TGTGCCAGCAGCCCTAGGGCAGGGGGCCGGATCGACACTGAAGCTTTCTTT
few	TRBV5-1	.	TRBJ2-7	CASSLVRGTYEQYF	TGCGCCAGCAGCTTGGTACGGGGGACCTACGAGCAGTACTTC
.	TRBV6-5	.	TRBJ2-3	CASSYSSGGRTDTQYF	TGTGCCAGCAGTTACTCAAGTGGGGGGCGCACAGATACGCAGTATTTT
.	TRBV11-2	.	TRBJ2-5	CASSLYQGGETQYF	TGTGCCAGCAGCTTATACCAGGGGGGGGAGACCCAGTACTTC
.	TRBV7-3	.	TRBJ1-1	CASSPGHGNTEAFF	TGTGCCAGCAGCCCCGGTCATGGAAACACTGAAGCTTTCTTT
.	TRBV9	.	TRBJ1-1	CASSVGTQGTEAFF	TGTGCCAGCAGCGTAGGGACCCAGGGAACTGAAGCTTTCTTT